A selection of T cell receptor gamma chains follows, all from one sample in a study of gamma-delta T cells after stem cell transplantation. TCRdb re-identified clones in the RT-PCR reads via CATT. This sample has some 500 gamma-chain clones, with 68% found just once. The sample taken for sequencing was gamma-delta T cells. These TCRs come from a human donor. It is not recorded whose cells these are; they may come from a transplant donor. Both conserved end residues are part of each CDR3. The order of the fields is V gene, J gene, clone size, CDR3 DNA, CDR3 protein. Some rows have no size entry. The others give once, few or many, or a class for an expanded clone.

TRGV9	TRGJP	-	TGTGCCTTGTGGGACAAGGAGTTGGGCAAAAAAATCAAGGTATTT	CALWDKELGKKIKVF
TRGV9	TRGJ1/TRGJ2	few	TGTGCCTTGTGGGAGGTGCAGGGTTATAAGAAACTCTTT	CALWEVQGYKKLF
TRGV2	TRGJ1/TRGJ2	hyperexpanded	TGTGCCACCTGGGACGGGCGAAAGAAACTCTTT	CATWDGRKKLF
TRGV2	TRGJ1/TRGJ2	-	TGTGCCACCTGGGACGGGACGAGGTATAAGAAACTCTTT	CATWDGTRYKKLF
TRGV9	TRGJ1/TRGJ2	large	TGTGCCTTGTGGGAGGAGAATTATTATAAGAAACTCTTT	CALWEENYYKKLF
TRGV2	TRGJ1/TRGJ2	hyperexpanded	TGTGCCACCTGGGACGGGCACATCCGGGATTATAAGAAACTCTTT	CATWDGHIRDYKKLF
TRGV8	TRGJP2	few	TGTGCCACCTGGGATAGTAGTGATTGGATCAAGACGTTT	CATWDSSDWIKTF
TRGV9	TRGJP	-	TGTGCCTTGTGGAGTCAAGAGTTGGGCAAAAAAATCAAGGTATTT	CALWSQELGKKIKVF
TRGV5	TRGJP2	-	TGTGCCACCTGGGACAGGCCCGGTGATTGGATCAAGACGTTT	CATWDRPGDWIKTF
TRGV9	TRGJP	-	TGTGCCTTGTGGGAGCCTCAAGAGTTGGGCAAAAAAATCAAGGTATTT	CALWEPQELGKKIKVF
TRGV4	TRGJ1/TRGJ2	-	TGTGCCACCCGCTTTTGCAATTATTATAAGAAACTCTTT	CATRFCNYYKKLF
TRGV9	TRGJP	hyperexpanded	TGTGCCTTGTGGGAGTCAGAGTTGGGCAAAAAAATCAAGGTATTT	CALWESELGKKIKVF
TRGV3	TRGJ1/TRGJ2	hyperexpanded	TGTGCCACCTGGGACAGGCGAAATTATAAGAAACTCTTT	CATWDRRNYKKLF
TRGV9	TRGJP	hyperexpanded	TGTGCCTTGTGGGAGGTGCAAGAGTTGGGCAAAAAAATCAAGGTATTT	CALWEVQELGKKIKVF
TRGV2	TRGJP2	-	TGTGCCACCTGGGACTGCCCATATAGTAGTGATTGGATCAAGACGTTT	CATWDCPYSSDWIKTF
TRGV4	TRGJ1/TRGJ2	-	TGTGCCACCTGGGATGGGCGAACCTTCGGGTATTATAAGAAACTCTTT	CATWDGRTFGYYKKLF
TRGV9	TRGJP	hyperexpanded	TGTGCCTTGTGGGAGATCCAAGAGTTGGGCAAAAAAATCAAGGTATTT	CALWEIQELGKKIKVF
TRGV2	TRGJ1/TRGJ2	-	TGTGCCACCTGGGACGGGGGATATTATTATAAGAAACTCTTT	CATWDGGYYYKKLF
TRGV9	TRGJ1/TRGJ2	hyperexpanded	TGTGCCTTGTGGGAGGGCAGAAAAGAGTTGGGTTATTATAAGAAACTCTTT	CALWEGRKELGYYKKLF